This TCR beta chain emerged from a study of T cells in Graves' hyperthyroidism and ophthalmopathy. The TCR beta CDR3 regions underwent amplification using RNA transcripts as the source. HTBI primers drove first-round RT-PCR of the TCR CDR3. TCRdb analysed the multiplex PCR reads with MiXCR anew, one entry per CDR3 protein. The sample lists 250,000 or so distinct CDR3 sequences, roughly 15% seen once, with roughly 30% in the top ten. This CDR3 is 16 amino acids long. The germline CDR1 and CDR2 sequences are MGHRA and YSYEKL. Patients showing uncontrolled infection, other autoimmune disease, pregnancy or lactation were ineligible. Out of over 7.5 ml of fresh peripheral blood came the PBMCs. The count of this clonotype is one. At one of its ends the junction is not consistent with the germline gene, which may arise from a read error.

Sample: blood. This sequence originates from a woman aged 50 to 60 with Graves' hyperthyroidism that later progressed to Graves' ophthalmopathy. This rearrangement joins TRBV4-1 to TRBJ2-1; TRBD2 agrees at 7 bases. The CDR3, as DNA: TGCGCCAGCAGCCAATATCCTAGCGGATCCTACAGTGAGCAGTTCTTC. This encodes CASSQYPSGSYSEQFF.